These 13 T cell receptor beta chains were all obtained from the same sample, sequenced in a study of identical twins. Each CDR3 protein is one row after TCRdb ran MiXCR on the 5' RACE reads. The data contain about 530,000 distinct CDR3 sequences, 12% to 15% of them singletons. A further study also used this sample, focusing on yellow fever vaccine responses in identical twins.

The specimen was CD4+ T cells sorted from blood. The receptors derive from a woman under 30 in good health.

The sample holds many counts of this clonotype. The chain couples TRBV5-1 to TRBJ2-7; no firm D call. Germline V gene sequence: CDR1 SGHRS, CDR2 YFSETQ. This CDR3 region has 12 residues. The ends were cut back, 5 bases at V and 6 bases at J, with 12 bases in the middle. The CDR3 is CASSLNVGEQYF. In nucleotides, the CDR3 is TGCGCCAGCAGTCTTAACGTGGGCGAGCAGTACTTC.

Ten or more counts support this clonotype. This chain uses TRBV4-1 with TRBJ1-5; tentatively, D is TRBD1 (5 bases). The CDR3 spans 16 residues. CDR1 and CDR2 from the germline V gene are MGHRA and YSYEKL. The ends were cut back, 0 bases at V and 6 bases at J, with 15 bases in the middle. This CDR3 reads CASSQEWAGQGQPQHF. The DNA of the CDR3 is TGCGCCAGCAGCCAAGAATGGGCCGGGCAGGGTCAGCCCCAGCATTTT.

This clonotype has at least ten counts. The chain joins TRBV4-1 to TRBJ2-7, with unresolved D. The germline V and J ends were trimmed by 0 bases and 3 bases, with 9 bases remaining between them. The CDR3 sequence is 14 residues long. CDR1 and CDR2 (germline): MGHRA, YSYEKL. CDR3 amino acids: CASSQDNRDYEQYF. CDR3 DNA: TGCGCCAGCAGCCAAGATAATAGGGACTACGAGCAGTACTTC.

This chain links TRBV7-2 with TRBJ2-3; TRBD1 matches 10 bases. J gave up 3 bases and V 0 bases, and 3 bases lay outside the gene matches. The CDR3 loop spans 16 amino acids. Per germline, CDR1 SGHTA and CDR2 FQGNSA. The CDR3 DNA reads TGTGCCAGCAGCTTAGCCGGGACAGGGGTGACAGATACGCAGTATTTT. It is translated as CASSLAGTGVTDTQYF.

The chain links TRBV7-3 to TRBJ1-2, with unresolved D. Germline V gives CDR1 SGHTA, CDR2 FQGTGA. Trimming took off 5 bases at V and 8 bases at J, with 18 bases between the two ends. The CDR3 has 14 residues. The chain's CDR3 is CASSERPGFNGYTF. The CDR3 coding sequence is TGTGCCAGCAGCGAAAGGCCGGGTTTTAACGGCTACACCTTC.

The sample holds a few counts of this clonotype. V is TRBV4-2 and J is TRBJ2-1; D might be TRBD2 (6 bases). V shed 1 base and J shed 0 bases, with 13 bases lying between them. This CDR3 spans 17 amino acids. Germline assignment: CDR1 LGHNA and CDR2 YNFKEQ. The CDR3: CASSQVGGVSSYNEQFF. The CDR3 DNA is TGTGCCAGCAGCCAAGTTGGAGGGGTGAGCTCCTACAATGAGCAGTTCTTC.

This clonotype has more than one count but fewer than ten. The V call is TRBV6-1, the J call TRBJ2-7; 8 bases agree with TRBD1. The V and J ends lost 6 bases and 3 bases, in that order; junction bases with no gene match: 10. The CDR3 loop spans 15 amino acids. Germline V gene data show CDR1 as MNHNS and CDR2 as SASEGT. The CDR3 DNA sequence: TGTGCCAGCAGCCGACAGGGGCCCAGATACTACGAGCAGTACTTC. It codes for CASSRQGPRYYEQYF.

This clonotype showed up many times. V gene TRBV5-1 combines with J gene TRBJ2-7; D may be TRBD2 (6 bases). V was cut by 2 bases and J by 0 bases, with 12 bases left in between. Germline values: CDR1 SGHRS, CDR2 YFSETQ. CDR3 length: 15 residues. The CDR3 region is CASSLSSVGSYEQYF. As DNA, the CDR3 is TGCGCCAGCAGCTTATCTAGCGTTGGCTCCTACGAGCAGTACTTC.

This clonotype appeared a few times. CDR3 DNA sequence: TGTGCCAGCAGCAGTTGGGGGACAGAAAAAGAGACCCAGTACTTC. This translates into CASSSWGTEKETQYF. This chain links TRBV11-2 with TRBJ2-5; TRBD1 matches at 7 bases. Germline-derived CDR1 and CDR2 are SGHAT and FQNNGV. The CDR3 runs 15 residues. With 5 bases clipped from V and 3 bases from J, the junction kept 9 bases outside the gene matches.

This clonotype was seen only a few times. J is TRBJ2-2 and V is TRBV28; TRBD1 or TRBD2 may be the D gene (5 bases each). V dropped 6 bases and J dropped 6 bases, with 14 bases sitting between them. Germline CDR1 is MDHEN and CDR2 is SYDVKM. There are 14 residues in the CDR3. CDR3 sequence (DNA): TGTGCCAGCAGCCCTAGGGACCCTTCCGGGGAGCTGTTTTTT. The encoded protein is CASSPRDPSGELFF.

This chain connects TRBV12-3 or TRBV12-4 to TRBJ2-2, with D unresolved. Trimming shortened V by 6 bases and J by 5 bases, and 10 bases separated the two germline ends. The CDR3 totals 13 residues. The chain's CDR3 is CASRPGRTGELFF. The CDR3 DNA reads TGTGCCAGCAGACCCGGACGGACCGGGGAGCTGTTTTTT.

In this sample, this clonotype turned up many times. The chain carries TRBV5-1 and TRBJ2-3; D remains unclear. This CDR3 contains 13 residues. Germline loops: CDR1 SGHRS, CDR2 YFSETQ. Trimming shortened V by 4 bases and J by 6 bases, and 12 bases separated the two germline ends. CDR3 nucleotide sequence: TGCGCCAGCAGCATAGGACGGAGCGATACGCAGTATTTT. Translated, it gives CASSIGRSDTQYF.

The table lists this clonotype with a count of one. The chain links TRBV2 to TRBJ2-1; D ambiguous. There are 13 residues in the CDR3. V lost 4 bases and J 5 bases, leaving 9 bases between the germline ends. Germline V gene data show CDR1 as SNHLY and CDR2 as FYNNEI. As DNA, the CDR3 is TGTGCCAGCAGTGGGACGTCCAACAATGAGCAGTTCTTC. It codes for CASSGTSNNEQFF.